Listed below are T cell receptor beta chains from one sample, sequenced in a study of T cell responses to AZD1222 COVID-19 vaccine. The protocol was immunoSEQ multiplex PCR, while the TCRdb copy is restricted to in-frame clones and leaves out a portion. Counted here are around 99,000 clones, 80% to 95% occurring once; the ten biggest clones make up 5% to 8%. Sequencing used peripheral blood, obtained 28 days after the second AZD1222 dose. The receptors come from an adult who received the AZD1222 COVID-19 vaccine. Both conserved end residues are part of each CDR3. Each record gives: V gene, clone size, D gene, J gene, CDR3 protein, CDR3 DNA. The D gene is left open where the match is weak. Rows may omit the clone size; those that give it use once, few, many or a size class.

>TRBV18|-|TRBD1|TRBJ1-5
CASSPTGATYSNQPQHF
TGTGCCAGCTCACCGACAGGGGCCACCTATAGCAATCAGCCCCAGCATTTT
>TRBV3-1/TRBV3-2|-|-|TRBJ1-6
CASSSGVSPLHF
TGTGCCAGCAGCTCTGGAGTTTCACCCCTCCACTTT
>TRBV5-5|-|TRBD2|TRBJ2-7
CASSWGLAGGEEQYF
TGTGCCAGCAGTTGGGGACTAGCGGGAGGAGAAGAGCAGTACTTC
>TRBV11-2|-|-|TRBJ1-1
CASSLDLTPGYTEAFF
TGTGCCAGCAGCTTAGATTTGACGCCAGGATACACTGAAGCTTTCTTT
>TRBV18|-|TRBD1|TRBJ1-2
CASSPRLDRGYGYTF
TGTGCCAGCTCACCGCGCCTTGACAGGGGCTATGGCTACACCTTC
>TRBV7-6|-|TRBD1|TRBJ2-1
CASSPGQGAAGGQFF
TGTGCCAGCAGCCCGGGACAGGGGGCCGCGGGGGGGCAGTTCTTC
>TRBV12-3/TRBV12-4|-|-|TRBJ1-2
CASSRTVNYGYTF
TGTGCCAGCAGCCGGACAGTCAACTATGGCTACACCTTC
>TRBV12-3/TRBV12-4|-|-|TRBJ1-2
CASSPDGVGYTF
TGTGCCAGCAGTCCGGACGGGGTTGGCTACACCTTC
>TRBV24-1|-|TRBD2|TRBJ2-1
CATSDPSGGNYNEQFF
TGTGCCACCAGTGATCCTAGCGGGGGAAACTACAATGAGCAGTTCTTC
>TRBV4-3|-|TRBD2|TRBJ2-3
CASSQGITGGPTDTQYF
TGCGCCAGCAGCCAAGGGATAACGGGAGGGCCGACAGATACGCAGTATTTT
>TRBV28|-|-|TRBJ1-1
CASSLRARTEAFF
TGTGCCAGCAGTTTAAGGGCGAGAACTGAAGCTTTCTTT
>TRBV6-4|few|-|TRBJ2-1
CASSDSRESHNEQFF
TGTGCCAGCAGTGACTCGAGGGAGAGCCACAATGAGCAGTTCTTC
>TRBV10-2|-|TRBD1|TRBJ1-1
CASEDRVGATEAFF
TGCGCCAGCGAAGACAGGGTGGGTGCAACTGAAGCTTTCTTT
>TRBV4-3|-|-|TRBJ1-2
CASSQGSGVGYGYTF
TGCGCCAGCAGCCAAGGCTCCGGCGTGGGCTATGGCTACACCTTC
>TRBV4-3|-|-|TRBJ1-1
CASSQVKGTQSRDTEAFF
TGCGCCAGCAGCCAAGTTAAAGGGACTCAATCAAGGGACACTGAAGCTTTCTTT
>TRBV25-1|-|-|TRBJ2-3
CATDGGTDTQYF
TGTGCCACCGACGGGGGCACAGATACGCAGTATTTT
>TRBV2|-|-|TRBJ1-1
CASGIITEAFF
TGTGCCAGCGGCATAATCACTGAAGCTTTCTTT
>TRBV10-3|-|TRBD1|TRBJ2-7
CATGQDISYEQYF
TGTGCCACTGGACAGGATATCTCCTACGAGCAGTACTTC
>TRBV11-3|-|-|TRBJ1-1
CASSSSLEPTTEAFF
TGTGCCAGCAGCTCATCGTTGGAGCCTACCACTGAAGCTTTCTTT
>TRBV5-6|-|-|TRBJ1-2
CASRPNMGVRGYTF
TGTGCCAGCAGGCCAAACATGGGGGTAAGAGGCTACACCTTC
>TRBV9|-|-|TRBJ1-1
CASSVGEEAFF
TGTGCCAGCAGCGTAGGGGAAGAAGCTTTCTTT
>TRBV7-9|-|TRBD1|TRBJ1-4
CASSYPGGLTANEKLFF
TGTGCCAGCAGCTACCCAGGGGGCCTCACGGCTAATGAAAAACTGTTTTTT